This T cell receptor beta chain was found in a study of OX40 agonist ivuxolimab in advanced cancers. This CDR3 is built from 15 residues. The germline gives CDR1 SGHKS, CDR2 YYEKEE (reference sequence). V lost 0 bases and J lost 3, with 13 bases in between. Some clones are missing from TCRdb's copy, which holds only in-frame ones; the method was immunoSEQ multiplex PCR. This table has about 66,000 clones, about 87% appearing once. This material consisted of CD4+ or CD8+ T cells sorted from blood, taken in a trial of the OX40 agonist ivuxolimab. This chain connects TRBV5-5 to TRBJ2-7, with D possibly TRBD1 on 6 matching bases. The sequence derives from an adult with an advanced solid tumor such as melanoma, head and neck, liver or kidney cancer. CDR3 loop: CASSLGPGHLYEQYF. The CDR3 coding sequence is TGTGCCAGCAGCTTGGGGCCGGGACATCTCTACGAGCAGTACTTC.